Included here is one T cell receptor beta chain sequence, with context. The assay was immunoSEQ multiplex PCR, and TCRdb's table has in-frame clones only and misses some. This table has about 190,000 clones, around four fifths appearing once. This sample is part of a study of blood T cell repertoires in COVID-19. Overall study: Samples came from the United States, Italy and Spain, spanning acute and convalescent COVID-19. PBMCs, B-cell-depleted T cells, or T cells provided the cDNA or gDNA that made up the material.

The V and J ends lost 4 bases and 4 bases respectively, with 14 bases between them. The CDR3 is 15 amino acids. In germline, CDR1 is SGHAT, CDR2 FQNNGV. The gene calls are TRBV11-2 and TRBJ2-1; TRBD1 is a possible D gene (7 bases). The sequenced material came from peripheral blood. The TCR comes from a human donor in a cohort sampled during active COVID-19. CDR3 region: CASSSLTGRYNEQFF. CDR3 sequence (DNA): TGTGCCAGCAGCTCCTTGACAGGGAGGTACAATGAGCAGTTCTTC.